The present T cell receptor (beta chain) was sequenced within a study of cytomegalovirus exposure and HLA in healthy donors. For the study at large: Counted in an early data release were about 85 million unique TCRs from HLA-typed donors.

Comments on this clone: The antigen remains undetermined.

Overall study results and limits: Among CMV-associated TCR beta chains, most appeared HLA-restricted in a later analysis.

PCR amplification relied on 60 Vbeta primers (plus 13 Jbeta primers). Using immunoSEQ multiplex PCR, the repertoire was profiled, and TCRdb retains in-frame clones only, with some absent. The data hold 200,000 or so clones, with 76% observed a single time. CDR1 SGDLS and CDR2 YYNGEE come from the germline V gene. V lost 3 bases to trimming and J lost 3 bases; unmatched junction nucleotides: 5. This CDR3 is built from 14 residues. Whereas donors were nominally healthy upon sampling, unrecorded immune exposures were probable. Source material: PBMCs. The TCR was taken from a man younger than 35 in good health and CMV-seronegative. The chain recombines TRBV9 with TRBJ1-2, with 7 nucleotides matching TRBD1. This CDR3 reads CASSADGTDYGYTF. CDR3 coding DNA: TGTGCCAGCAGCGCGGACGGGACAGACTATGGCTACACCTTC.